This T cell receptor beta chain was obtained from a study of T cells in Graves' hyperthyroidism and ophthalmopathy. Amplification of TCR beta CDR3 regions was performed using RNA transcripts as template. TCR CDR3 regions were first amplified by RT-PCR with HTBI primers. TCRdb reprocessed the multiplex PCR reads with MiXCR, giving one entry per CDR3 protein. The sample gives roughly 630,000 distinct CDR3 sequences, more than 15% of which show up once; less than 9.5% is in the top ten. Study-wide results and caveats: In blood, most of the thyroid clonotypes expanded above 0.001 were also present.

Germline-derived CDR1 and CDR2 are DFQATT and SNEGSKA (reference sequence). Trimming pared 0 bases from V and 0 bases from J, leaving 9 bases between. The CDR3 runs 15 residues. Regarding this clonotype: No antigen is known for it.

For Graves' hyperthyroidism to be stable, ophthalmopathy could not progress within 18 months. The specimen sequenced was blood. This clonotype was sampled from a woman aged 30 to 39 with Graves' hyperthyroidism. The chain is built from TRBV20-1 and TRBJ2-1; no clear D. CDR3 sequence reads: CSARDGSTSYNEQFF. CDR3 bases: TGCAGTGCTAGAGATGGTTCGACCTCCTACAATGAGCAGTTCTTC.